One and the same sample provided the 21 T cell receptor beta chains below, sequenced in a study of graft-versus-host responses after intestinal transplantation. The repertoire was sequenced with immunoSEQ multiplex PCR; TCRdb's copy has only in-frame clones and lacks some. The sample lists about 88,000 clones; around 93% were seen once. Their target antigens are unknown. This specimen consisted of unstimulated CD4+ T cells sorted from spleen or lymph node cells, obtained before transplant. The receptors stem from a human donor who was the organ donor for an intestinal transplant.

The chain recombines TRBV9 with TRBJ1-1; TRBD1 agrees at 9 bases. With 5 bases clipped from V and 3 bases from J, the junction kept 2 bases outside the gene matches. Germline CDR1 is SGDLS and CDR2 is YYNGEE. This CDR3 is built from 13 residues. CDR3 nucleotide sequence: TGTGCCAGCAGGGGGGACAGGGACACTGAAGCTTTCTTT. Its protein product is CASRGDRDTEAFF.

The chain joins TRBV27 to TRBJ2-6, with 9 bases aligning to TRBD1. Germline assignment: CDR1 MNHEY and CDR2 SMNVEV (reference sequence). The CDR3 sequence is 18 residues long. Germline trimming cut 3 bases from V and 1 base from J; bases unmatched to any gene: 7. CDR3 protein: CASSFTGQGGSGANVLTF. In DNA form, the CDR3 reads TGTGCCAGCAGTTTTACGGGACAGGGAGGGTCTGGGGCCAACGTCCTGACTTTC. Based on the CDR3 plus reference TRBV27 and TRBJ2-6, the full variable domain is EAQVTQNPRYLITVTGKKLTVTCSQNMNHEYMSWYRQDPGLGLRQIYYSMNVEVTDKGDVPEGYKVSRKEKRNFPLILESPSPNQTSLYFCASSFTGQGGSGANVLTFGAGSRLTVL.

The chain is built from TRBV19 and TRBJ2-7; TRBD1 matches 9 bases. Germline CDR1 is LNHDA and CDR2 is SQIVND (reference sequence). There are 13 residues in the CDR3. The J segment lost 5 bases and the V segment lost 6 bases, leaving 5 bases of the junction unmatched. The CDR3 nucleotides are TGTGCCAGTAGGAGGGACAGGGACCACGAGCAGTACTTC. This codes for CASRRDRDHEQYF.

The V and J genes are TRBV5-1 and TRBJ2-5; perhaps TRBD2 as D (5 bases). This CDR3 spans 14 amino acids. CDR1 and CDR2 (germline): SGHRS, YFSETQ. With 0 bases removed from V and 5 bases from J, the gap between germline ends came to 11 bases. The CDR3 here is CASSLDLPGETQYF. The CDR3 nucleotides are TGCGCCAGCAGCTTGGACCTTCCGGGGGAGACCCAGTACTTC. Variable domain in full (rest from reference TRBV5-1 and TRBJ2-5): KAGVTQTPRYLIKTRGQQVTLSCSPISGHRSVSWYQQTPGQGLQFLFEYFSETQRNKGNFPGRFSGRQFSNSRSEMNVSTLELGDSALYLCASSLDLPGETQYFGPGTRLLVL.

The chain carries TRBV6-5 and TRBJ1-2, with D possibly TRBD1 on 5 matching bases. In germline, CDR1 is MNHEY, CDR2 SVGAGI. This CDR3 spans 13 amino acids. Trimming took 6 bases from V and 2 from J, leaving 10 bases between them. Written as DNA, the CDR3 is TGTGCCAGCAGACAGACAGTGAACTATGGCTACACCTTC. Protein: CASRQTVNYGYTF.

The chain carries TRBV18 and TRBJ2-7, with 8 bases lining up with TRBD1. Per germline, CDR1 KGHSH and CDR2 LQKENI. V trimming: 4 bases; J trimming: 5 bases; junction bases outside the gene matches: 4. The CDR3 totals 13 residues. CDR3: CASSLGQVNEQYF. DNA of the CDR3: TGTGCCAGCTCACTGGGACAGGTTAACGAGCAGTACTTC.

The chain employs TRBV10-3 and TRBJ2-1; 9 bases align to TRBD2. CDR3 length: 16 amino acids. Germline V gene data show CDR1 as ENHRY and CDR2 as SYGVKD. V lost 0 bases and J lost 2; bases outside the gene matches: 2. CDR3 nucleotide sequence: TGTGCCATCAGTGAGTCCCTAGCGGGGACCTACAATGAGCAGTTCTTC. Amino acid sequence: CAISESLAGTYNEQFF.

The chain has TRBV28 and TRBJ1-5; 8 bases match TRBD1. The CDR3 sequence is 14 residues long. The V segment lost 8 bases and the J segment 9 bases; nucleotides outside the gene matches: 12. Germline V lookup: CDR1 MDHEN, CDR2 SYDVKM. The CDR3 nucleotides are TGTGCCAGCCGGGACAGGTCAATAAGGAGGCCCCAGCATTTT. As protein: CASRDRSIRRPQHF.

The genes are TRBV5-1 and TRBJ2-7, with 8 bases identical to TRBD1. The CDR3 sequence is 16 residues long. After removal of 4 bases from V and 6 bases from J, the junction contained 15 bases not matched to a gene. Germline loops: CDR1 SGHRS, CDR2 YFSETQ. The CDR3 bases are TGCGCCAGCAGCCCGCATACCAGGACAGGGTATAGCGAGCAGTACTTC. This translates into CASSPHTRTGYSEQYF.

CDR3 in amino acids: CASSSAGTRGFNEQFF. Written as DNA, the CDR3 is TGTGCCAGCAGTTCCGCCGGGACTAGAGGGTTTAATGAGCAGTTCTTC. The rearrangement joins TRBV28 to TRBJ2-1; 8 bases map to TRBD2. CDR3 size: 16 residues. CDR1 is MDHEN, CDR2 SYDVKM, per germline. After removal of 4 bases from V and 7 bases from J, the junction contained 12 bases not matched to a gene.

The chain is built from TRBV10-3 and TRBJ2-7; D gene ambiguous. The CDR3 is 14 residues long. V lost 1 base to trimming and J lost 3 bases, with 10 bases between them. Germline assignment: CDR1 ENHRY and CDR2 SYGVKD. DNA for the CDR3: TGTGCCATCAGTGAGTGGGTGGCGGACTACGAGCAGTACTTC. It is translated as CAISEWVADYEQYF.

V gene TRBV7-3 combines with J gene TRBJ2-1; 8 nucleotides line up with TRBD2. The CDR3 is 15 amino acids. The junction had 6 bases not matched to a gene; V was cut back by 4 bases and J by 4 bases. The germline V gene has CDR1 SGHTA and CDR2 FQGTGA. The CDR3 region is CASSSGTSPYNEQFF. The CDR3 coding sequence is TGTGCCAGCAGCTCCGGGACTAGTCCATACAATGAGCAGTTCTTC.

The rearrangement links TRBV5-4 to TRBJ2-6; 8 bases line up with TRBD2. V shed 4 bases, J shed 0 bases, and the junction held 3 bases outside the gene matches. The length of the CDR3 is 16 residues. Germline values: CDR1 SGHNT, CDR2 YYREEE (reference sequence). In DNA, the CDR3 is TGTGCCAGCAGCAAAAGCGGGAGCTCTGGGGCCAACGTCCTGACTTTC. This gives the protein CASSKSGSSGANVLTF.

This clone was seen once. V gene TRBV19 combines with J gene TRBJ2-3; 9 nucleotides match TRBD2. This CDR3 contains 16 residues. The germline CDR1 and CDR2 sequences are LNHDA and SQIVND (reference sequence). Germline trimming cut 5 bases from V and 7 bases from J; bases unmatched to any gene: 13. CDR3 sequence: CASSFLGTSTANTQYF. In DNA, the CDR3 is TGTGCCAGTAGTTTTCTTGGGACTAGCACCGCGAATACGCAGTATTTT.

This rearrangement joins TRBV10-3 to TRBJ1-2; 7 bases are a match to TRBD1. Trimming took 4 bases from V and 3 from J; bases not matched to a gene: 2. The CDR3 is 13 amino acids. Germline CDR1 is ENHRY and CDR2 is SYGVKD. This CDR3 reads CAISVQGDYGYTF. For the CDR3, the DNA is TGTGCCATCAGTGTGCAGGGGGACTATGGCTACACCTTC.

V gene TRBV6-1 combines with J gene TRBJ1-1, with no clear D. CDR1 is MNHNS, CDR2 SASEGT, per germline. Trimming took 6 bases from V and 5 from J, leaving 10 bases between them. CDR3 size: 12 residues. CDR3 nucleotides: TGTGCCAGCAGCTCGGGTCGGACTGAAGCTTTCTTT. It translates to CASSSGRTEAFF.

The chain links TRBV7-9 to TRBJ2-3, with TRBD2 matching over 12 bases. Germline V lookup: CDR1 SEHNR, CDR2 FQNEAQ (reference sequence). The ends lost 5 bases at V and 5 bases at J; junction bases unmatched: 5. There are 15 residues in the CDR3. CDR3 nucleotide sequence: TGTGCCAGCAGCCTCCTAGCGGGGGGGGGAGATACGCAGTATTTT. This encodes CASSLLAGGGDTQYF.

The chain is built from TRBV30 and TRBJ1-2; tentatively, D is TRBD1 (5 bases). Germline loops: CDR1 GTSNPN, CDR2 SVGIG (reference sequence). V lost 0 bases and J lost 4, with 15 bases in between. CDR3 length: 15 amino acids. As DNA, the CDR3 is TGTGCCTGGAGTGTGTCAGGGAGGCTAGTCTATGGCTACACCTTC. Its translation: CAWSVSGRLVYGYTF.

V usage is TRBV7-7 and J usage is TRBJ2-3, with 9 nucleotides matching TRBD2. J gave up 4 bases and V 1 base, and 3 bases lay outside the gene matches. CDR1 SSHAT and CDR2 FNYEAQ come from the germline V gene (reference sequence). This CDR3 has 15 amino acids. DNA for the CDR3: TGTGCCAGCAGCTTAGGACTAGCGGAATCAGATACGCAGTATTTT. Residues: CASSLGLAESDTQYF.

The chain links TRBV6-5 to TRBJ1-6, with no clear D. Per the germline V gene, CDR1 is MNHEY and CDR2 is SVGAGI. The CDR3 contains 14 residues. V was trimmed by 3 bases and J by 8 bases, leaving 11 bases between them. CDR3 bases: TGTGCCAGCAGTTATAGGCAGCAGGATTCACCCCTCCACTTT. Its translation is CASSYRQQDSPLHF.

Only one count was recorded for this clone. The V gene is TRBV2, the J gene TRBJ2-7; TRBD2 might be the D (6 bases). The CDR3 is made up of 16 amino acids. Germline V gene lookup returns CDR1 SNHLY and CDR2 FYNNEI. Trimming took 3 bases from V and 0 from J, leaving 15 bases between them. This CDR3 reads CASSDQSGWLSYEQYF. CDR3 nucleotide sequence: TGTGCCAGCAGTGACCAAAGCGGGTGGCTCTCCTACGAGCAGTACTTC.